The clone carrying this TCR beta chain was detected only once. Its antigen is still unknown. Other DNA sequences in the sample encode the same CDR3. Once extracted for a subset, genomic DNA was divided evenly among several immunoSEQ plates. This table comes from immunoSEQ multiplex PCR, and its TCRdb copy is limited to in-frame clones, with some not included. The data hold more than 2,000,000 clones, with 90% to 95% observed a single time. The data were taken from a study of shared clonotypes between healthy human individuals. The germline gives CDR1 SGHRS, CDR2 YFSETQ. With 0 bases removed from V and 2 bases from J, the gap between germline ends came to 9 bases. CDR3 length: 14 amino acids. Regarding the study as a whole: In general, naive subsets displayed greater estimated richness than memory subsets did.

The specimen was naive CD4+ T cells from PBMCs. Stated subset: CD45RA+ positively selected. The TCR sequence derives from a man between 18 and 29 years old in good health. Some clones in this sample may be carry-over from other donors' samples. This chain uses TRBV5-1 with TRBJ2-7, with D perhaps TRBD1 (6 bases). The CDR3 reads CASSLEQGAYEQYF. The CDR3 region has the DNA TGCGCCAGCAGCTTGGAACAGGGCGCCTACGAGCAGTACTTC.